This T cell receptor (beta chain) stems from a study of naive and memory T cell subsets. This clonotype was detected only a few times. Germline-derived CDR1 and CDR2 are MDHEN and SYDVKM. The V segment lost 5 bases and the J segment 1 base; nucleotides outside the gene matches: 11. The CDR3 contains 17 residues. The beta constant-region primer was an equimolar mix of two oligonucleotides covering TRBC1 and TRBC2. The ligated cDNA underwent four PCR rounds using SP2 and nested alpha and beta constant-region primers. TCRdb re-called the UMI-ligation and nested PCR reads through MiXCR, storing one row per CDR3 protein. The sample shows 80,000 or so distinct CDR3 sequences, roughly 9.3% of them seen only once.

This sequence originates from a human donor in good health. The V gene is TRBV28, the J gene TRBJ2-3; 8 bases are a match to TRBD2. Sequencing was done on a sample of naive CD8+ T cells from blood. The CDR3 nucleotides are TGTGCCAGCAGTGCCGCCTCCCTAGCGGGCCGCACAGATACGCAGTATTTT. This gives the protein CASSAASLAGRTDTQYF.